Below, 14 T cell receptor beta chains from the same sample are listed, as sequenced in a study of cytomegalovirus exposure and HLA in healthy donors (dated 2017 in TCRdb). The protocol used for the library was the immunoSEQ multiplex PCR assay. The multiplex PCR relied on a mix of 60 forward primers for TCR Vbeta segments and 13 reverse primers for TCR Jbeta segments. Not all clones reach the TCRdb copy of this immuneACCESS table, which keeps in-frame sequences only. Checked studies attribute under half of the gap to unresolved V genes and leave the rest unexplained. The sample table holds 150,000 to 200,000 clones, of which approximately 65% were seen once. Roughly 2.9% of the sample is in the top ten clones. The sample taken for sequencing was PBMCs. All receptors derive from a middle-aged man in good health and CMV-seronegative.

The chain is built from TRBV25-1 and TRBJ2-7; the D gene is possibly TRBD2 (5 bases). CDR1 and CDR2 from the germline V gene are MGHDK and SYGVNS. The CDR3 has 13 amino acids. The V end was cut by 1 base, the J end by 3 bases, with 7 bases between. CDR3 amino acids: CASSEFGVYEQYF. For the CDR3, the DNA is TGTGCCAGCAGTGAATTCGGGGTCTACGAGCAGTACTTC.

This CDR3 is CASSSGQDYEQYF. For the CDR3, the DNA is TGTGCCAGCAGTTCTGGACAGGACTACGAGCAGTACTTC. The genes are TRBV6-5 and TRBJ2-7, with 7 bases lining up with TRBD1. Trimming cost V 4 bases and J 3 bases; bases outside gene matches: 3. CDR1 is MNHEY and CDR2 is SVGAGI in the germline V gene. CDR3 length equals 13 residues.

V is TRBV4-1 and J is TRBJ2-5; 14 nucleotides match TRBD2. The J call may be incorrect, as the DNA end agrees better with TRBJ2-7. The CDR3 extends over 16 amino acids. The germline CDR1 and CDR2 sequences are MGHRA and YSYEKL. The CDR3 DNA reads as TGCGCCAGCAGCCAGACTAGCGGGGGGGCTAGGTACGAGCAGTACTTC. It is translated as CASSQTSGGARYEQYF.

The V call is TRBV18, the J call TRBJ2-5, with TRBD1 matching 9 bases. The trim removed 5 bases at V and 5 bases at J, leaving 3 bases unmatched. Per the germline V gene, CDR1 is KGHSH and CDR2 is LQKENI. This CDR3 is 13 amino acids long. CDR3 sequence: CASSATGGETQYF. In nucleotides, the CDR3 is TGTGCCAGCTCAGCGACAGGGGGGGAGACCCAGTACTTC.

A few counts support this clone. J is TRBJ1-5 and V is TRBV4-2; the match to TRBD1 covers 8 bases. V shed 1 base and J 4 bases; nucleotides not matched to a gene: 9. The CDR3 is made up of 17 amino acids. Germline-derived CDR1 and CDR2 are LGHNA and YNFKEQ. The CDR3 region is CASSQGPDRGANQPQHF. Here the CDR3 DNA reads TGTGCCAGCAGCCAAGGACCCGACAGGGGAGCTAATCAGCCCCAGCATTTT.

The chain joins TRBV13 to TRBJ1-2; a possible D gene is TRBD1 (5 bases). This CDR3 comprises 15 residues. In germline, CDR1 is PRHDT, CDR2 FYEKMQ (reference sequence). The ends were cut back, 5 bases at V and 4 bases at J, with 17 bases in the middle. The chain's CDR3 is CASSAGRVVGYGYTF. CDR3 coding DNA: TGTGCCAGCAGCGCCGGCAGGGTGGTCGGCTATGGCTACACCTTC. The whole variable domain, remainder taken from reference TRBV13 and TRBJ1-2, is AAGVIQSPRHLIKEKRETATLKCYPIPRHDTVYWYQQGPGQDPQFLISFYEKMQSDKGSIPDRFSAQQFSDYHSELNMSSLELGDSALYFCASSAGRVVGYGYTFGSGTRLTVV.

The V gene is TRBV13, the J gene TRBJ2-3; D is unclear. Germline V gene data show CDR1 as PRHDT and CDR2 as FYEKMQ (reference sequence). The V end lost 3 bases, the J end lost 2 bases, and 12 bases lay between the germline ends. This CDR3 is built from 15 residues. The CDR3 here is CASSFYSRNTDTQYF. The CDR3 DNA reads TGTGCCAGCAGCTTTTACTCGCGAAACACAGATACGCAGTATTTT.

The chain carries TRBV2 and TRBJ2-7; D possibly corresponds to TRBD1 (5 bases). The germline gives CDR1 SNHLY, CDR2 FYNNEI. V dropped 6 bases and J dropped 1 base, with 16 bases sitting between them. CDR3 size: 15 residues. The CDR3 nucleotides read TGTGCCAGCAGCGCAAGCACGACAGTTTCCTACGAGCAGTACTTC. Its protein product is CASSASTTVSYEQYF.

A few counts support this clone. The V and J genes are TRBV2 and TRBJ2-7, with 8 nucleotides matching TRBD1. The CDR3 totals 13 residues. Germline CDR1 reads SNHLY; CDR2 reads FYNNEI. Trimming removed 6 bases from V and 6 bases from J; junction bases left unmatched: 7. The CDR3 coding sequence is TGTGCCAGCAGAGGACAGGGACAGAGCGAGCAGTACTTC. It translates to CASRGQGQSEQYF.

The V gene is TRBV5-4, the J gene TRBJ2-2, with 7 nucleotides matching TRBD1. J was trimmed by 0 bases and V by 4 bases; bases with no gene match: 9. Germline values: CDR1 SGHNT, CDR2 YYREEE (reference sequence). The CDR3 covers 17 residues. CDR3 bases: TGTGCCAGCAGCGAGAAGGACAGGCCCGCGAACACCGGGGAGCTGTTTTTT. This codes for CASSEKDRPANTGELFF.

The CDR3 protein is CASSYEQGAGEQYF. In DNA form, the CDR3 reads TGTGCCAGCAGTTACGAACAGGGCGCCGGCGAGCAGTACTTC. This rearrangement joins TRBV6-5 to TRBJ2-7, with a weak D call TRBD1 (6 bases). Germline V gene lookup returns CDR1 MNHEY and CDR2 SVGAGI. The CDR3 has 14 amino acids. Trimming left V 2 bases short and J 6 bases short, with 14 bases between.

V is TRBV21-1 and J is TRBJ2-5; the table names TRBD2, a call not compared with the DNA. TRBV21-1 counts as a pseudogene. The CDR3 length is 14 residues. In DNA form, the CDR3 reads TGTGCCAGAGGACTCTCGGGACTCCGAGAGACCCAGTACTTC. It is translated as CARGLSGLRETQYF.

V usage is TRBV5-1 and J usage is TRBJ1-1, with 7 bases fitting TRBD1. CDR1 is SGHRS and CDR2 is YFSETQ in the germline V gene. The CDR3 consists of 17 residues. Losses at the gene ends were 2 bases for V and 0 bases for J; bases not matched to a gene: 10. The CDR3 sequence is CASSFRWQGGMNTEAFF. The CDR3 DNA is TGCGCCAGCAGCTTTAGGTGGCAGGGGGGCATGAACACTGAAGCTTTCTTT.

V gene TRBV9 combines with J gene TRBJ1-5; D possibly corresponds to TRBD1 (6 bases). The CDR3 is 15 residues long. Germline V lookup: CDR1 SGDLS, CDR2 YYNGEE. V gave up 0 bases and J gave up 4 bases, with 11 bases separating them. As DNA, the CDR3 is TGTGCCAGCAGCGTAGGGCAGGGGCGAAATCAGCCCCAGCATTTT. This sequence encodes CASSVGQGRNQPQHF.